The present TCR beta chain was sequenced within a study of blood T cell repertoires in COVID-19. Study details: Samples of COVID-19 (acute and convalescent) were obtained from the United States, Italy and Spain. T cells, B-cell-depleted T cells, or PBMCs provided the cDNA or gDNA that served as material.

TCRdb's copy holds only in-frame clones and misses some; the assay was immunoSEQ multiplex PCR. Seen here are about 300,000 clones, 70% to 90% observed once, and the top ten hold under 6.5%. The germline V gene has CDR1 ENHRY and CDR2 SYGVKD. The CDR3 totals 14 residues. The germline V and J ends were trimmed by 5 bases and 5 bases, with 12 bases remaining between them. This clone was found a few times. The sequenced sample consisted of peripheral blood. The TCR originated in a man between 18 and 29 years old who had recovered from COVID-19. V gene TRBV10-3 combines with J gene TRBJ2-2; D perhaps matches TRBD2 (5 bases). DNA of the CDR3: TGTGCCATCAGTCCGGACTCTACTACCGGGGAGCTGTTTTTT. Translating it yields CAISPDSTTGELFF.